Detailed here is one T cell receptor (beta chain). TCRdb keeps only in-frame clones here, not all; method: immunoSEQ multiplex PCR. Counted here are under 250,000 clones, about four fifths occurring once; the ten biggest clones make up 3.6%. This record belongs to a study of blood T cell repertoires in COVID-19. CDR3 length equals 14 residues. Germline V gene lookup returns CDR1 SGHKS and CDR2 YYEKEE (reference sequence). V was pared by 4 bases and J by 2 bases, with 12 bases between. This sequence was found in a woman aged 40 to 50 who had been exposed to COVID-19. The rearrangement uses TRBV5-5 and TRBJ2-5, with D unclear. Sequences were obtained from PBMCs or T cells enriched from blood (not recorded which). Written as DNA, the CDR3 is TGTGCCAGCAGCACCCTCCAAGAGCAAGAGACCCAGTACTTC. It encodes CASSTLQEQETQYF. Variable domain in full (rest from reference TRBV5-5 and TRBJ2-5): DAGVTQSPTHLIKTRGQQVTLRCSPISGHKSVSWYQQVLGQGPQFIFQYYEKEERGRGNFPDRFSARQFPNYSSELNVNALLLGDSALYLCASSTLQEQETQYFGPGTRLLVL.